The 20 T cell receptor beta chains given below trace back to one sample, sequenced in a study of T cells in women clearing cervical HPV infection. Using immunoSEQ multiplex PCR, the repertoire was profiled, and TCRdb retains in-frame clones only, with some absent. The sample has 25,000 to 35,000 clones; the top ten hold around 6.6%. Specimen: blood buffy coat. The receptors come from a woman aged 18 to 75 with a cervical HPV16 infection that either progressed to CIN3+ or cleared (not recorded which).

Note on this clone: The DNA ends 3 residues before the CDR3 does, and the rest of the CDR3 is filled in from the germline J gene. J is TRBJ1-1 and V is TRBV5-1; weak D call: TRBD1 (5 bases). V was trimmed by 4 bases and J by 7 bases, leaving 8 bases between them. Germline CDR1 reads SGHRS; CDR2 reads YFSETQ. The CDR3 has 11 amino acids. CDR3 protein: CASSKGFEAFF. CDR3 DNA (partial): TGCGCCAGCAGCAAGGGGTTTGAA.

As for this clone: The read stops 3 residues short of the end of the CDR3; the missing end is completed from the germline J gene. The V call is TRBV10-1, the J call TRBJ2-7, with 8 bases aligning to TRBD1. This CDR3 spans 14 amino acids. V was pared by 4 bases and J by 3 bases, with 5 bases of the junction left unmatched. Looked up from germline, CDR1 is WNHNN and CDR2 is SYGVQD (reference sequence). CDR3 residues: CASSAGTGVYEQYF. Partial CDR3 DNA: TGCGCCAGCAGTGCCGGGACAGGAGTCTACGAG.

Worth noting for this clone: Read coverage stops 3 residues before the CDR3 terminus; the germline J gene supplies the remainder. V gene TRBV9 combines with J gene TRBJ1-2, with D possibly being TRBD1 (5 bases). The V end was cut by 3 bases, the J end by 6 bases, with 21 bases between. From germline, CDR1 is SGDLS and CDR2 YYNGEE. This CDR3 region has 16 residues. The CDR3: CASSASQKDRGDGYTF. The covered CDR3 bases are TGTGCCAGCAGCGCCTCCCAGAAGGATAGGGGTGATGGC.

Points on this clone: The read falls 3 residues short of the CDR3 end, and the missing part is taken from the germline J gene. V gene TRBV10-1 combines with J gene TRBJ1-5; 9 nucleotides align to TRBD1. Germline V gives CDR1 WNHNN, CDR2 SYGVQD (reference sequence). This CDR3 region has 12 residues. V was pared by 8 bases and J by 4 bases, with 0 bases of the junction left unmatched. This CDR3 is CASGQGNQPQHF. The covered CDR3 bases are TGCGCCAGCGGACAGGGGAATCAGCCC.

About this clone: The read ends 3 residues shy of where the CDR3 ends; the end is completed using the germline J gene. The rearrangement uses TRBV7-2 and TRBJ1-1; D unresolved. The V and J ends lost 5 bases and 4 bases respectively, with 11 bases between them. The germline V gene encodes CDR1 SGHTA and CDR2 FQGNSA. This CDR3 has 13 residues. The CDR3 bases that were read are TGTGCCAGCAGCGTACACAGTGGCACTGAA. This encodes CASSVHSGTE. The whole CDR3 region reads CASSVHSGTEAFF.

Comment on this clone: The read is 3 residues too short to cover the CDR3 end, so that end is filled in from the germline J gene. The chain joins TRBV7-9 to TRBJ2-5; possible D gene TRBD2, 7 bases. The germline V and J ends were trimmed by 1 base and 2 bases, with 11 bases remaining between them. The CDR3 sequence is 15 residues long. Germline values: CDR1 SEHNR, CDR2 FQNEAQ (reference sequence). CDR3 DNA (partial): TGTGCCAGCAGCTTAGGGGGGGGGCTTCAAGAGACC. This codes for CASSLGGGLQET. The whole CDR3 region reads CASSLGGGLQETQYF.

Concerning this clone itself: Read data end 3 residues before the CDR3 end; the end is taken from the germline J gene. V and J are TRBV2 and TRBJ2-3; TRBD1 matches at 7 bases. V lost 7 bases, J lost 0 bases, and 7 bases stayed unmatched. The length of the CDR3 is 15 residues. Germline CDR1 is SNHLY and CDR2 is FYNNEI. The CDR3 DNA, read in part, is TGTGCCAGCATTCTGACAGGGTCGAGCACAGATACG. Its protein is CASILTGSSTDT. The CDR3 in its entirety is CASILTGSSTDTQYF.

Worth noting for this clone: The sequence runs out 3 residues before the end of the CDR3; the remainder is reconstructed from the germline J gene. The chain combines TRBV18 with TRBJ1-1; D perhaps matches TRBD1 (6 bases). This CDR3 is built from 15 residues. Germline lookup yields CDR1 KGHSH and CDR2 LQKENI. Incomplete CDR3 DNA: TGTGCCAGCTCACCACCTTCTGCCCAGGGGTCGGGA. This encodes CASSPPSAQGSG. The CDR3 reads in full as CASSPPSAQGSGAFF.

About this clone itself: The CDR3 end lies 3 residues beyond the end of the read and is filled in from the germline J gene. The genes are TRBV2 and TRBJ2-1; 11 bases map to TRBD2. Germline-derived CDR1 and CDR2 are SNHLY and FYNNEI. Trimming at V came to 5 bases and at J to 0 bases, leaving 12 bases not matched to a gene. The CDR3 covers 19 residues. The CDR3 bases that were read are TGTGCCAGCAGTACCCCCGGGGCTAGCGGGGGGATCTCCTACAATGAG. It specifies CASSTPGASGGISYNE. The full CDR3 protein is CASSTPGASGGISYNEQFF.

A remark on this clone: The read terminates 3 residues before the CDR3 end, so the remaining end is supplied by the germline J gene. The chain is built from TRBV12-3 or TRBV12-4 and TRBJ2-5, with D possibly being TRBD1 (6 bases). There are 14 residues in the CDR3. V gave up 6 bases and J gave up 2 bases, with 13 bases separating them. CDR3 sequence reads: CASSITDRQETQYF. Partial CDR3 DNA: TGTGCCAGCAGCATAACGGACAGACAAGAGACC.

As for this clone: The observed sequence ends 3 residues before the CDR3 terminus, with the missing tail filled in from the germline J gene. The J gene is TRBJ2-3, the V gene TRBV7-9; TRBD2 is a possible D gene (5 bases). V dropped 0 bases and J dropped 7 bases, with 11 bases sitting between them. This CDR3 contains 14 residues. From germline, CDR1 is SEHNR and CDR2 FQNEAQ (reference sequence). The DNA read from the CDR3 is TGTGCCAGCAGCTTAGCTCGGACTTCTAATACG. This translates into CASSLARTSNT. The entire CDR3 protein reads CASSLARTSNTQYF.

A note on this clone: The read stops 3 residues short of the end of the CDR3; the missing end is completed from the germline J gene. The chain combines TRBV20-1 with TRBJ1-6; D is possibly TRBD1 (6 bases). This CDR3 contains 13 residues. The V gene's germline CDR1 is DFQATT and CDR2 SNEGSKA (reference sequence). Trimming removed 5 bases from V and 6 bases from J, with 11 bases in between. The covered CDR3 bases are TGCAGTGCTCTGGACAGTTTTAATTCACCC. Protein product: CSALDSFNSP. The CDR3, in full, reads CSALDSFNSPLHF.

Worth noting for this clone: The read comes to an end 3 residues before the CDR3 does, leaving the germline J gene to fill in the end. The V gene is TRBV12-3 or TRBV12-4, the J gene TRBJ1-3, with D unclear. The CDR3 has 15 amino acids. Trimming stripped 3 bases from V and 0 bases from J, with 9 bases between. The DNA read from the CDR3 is TGTGCCAGCAGTTTTTATGCTAGCTCTGGAAACACC. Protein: CASSFYASSGNT. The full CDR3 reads CASSFYASSGNTIYF.

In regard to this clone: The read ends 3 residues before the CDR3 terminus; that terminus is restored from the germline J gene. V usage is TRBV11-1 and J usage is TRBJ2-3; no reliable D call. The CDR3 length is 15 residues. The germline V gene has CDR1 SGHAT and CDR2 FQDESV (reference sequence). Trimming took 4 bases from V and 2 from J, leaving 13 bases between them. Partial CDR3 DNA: TGTGCCAGCAGCTCTACGGTACAGCCCACAGATACG. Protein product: CASSSTVQPTDT. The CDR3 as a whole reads CASSSTVQPTDTQYF.

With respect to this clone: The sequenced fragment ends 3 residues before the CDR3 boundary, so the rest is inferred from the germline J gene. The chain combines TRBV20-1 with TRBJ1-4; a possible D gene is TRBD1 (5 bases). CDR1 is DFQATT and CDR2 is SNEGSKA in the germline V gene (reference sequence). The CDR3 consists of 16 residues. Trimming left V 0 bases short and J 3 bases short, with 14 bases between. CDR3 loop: CSARDYRSAANEKLFF. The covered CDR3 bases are TGCAGTGCTAGAGATTACAGGTCGGCTGCTAATGAAAAA.

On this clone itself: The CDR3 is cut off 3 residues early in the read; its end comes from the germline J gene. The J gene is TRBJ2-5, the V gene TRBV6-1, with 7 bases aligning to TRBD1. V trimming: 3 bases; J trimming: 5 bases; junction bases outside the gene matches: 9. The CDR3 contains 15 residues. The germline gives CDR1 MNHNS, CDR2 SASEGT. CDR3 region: CASSDQYRGDETQYF. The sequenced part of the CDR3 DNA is TGTGCCAGCAGTGATCAATACAGGGGTGATGAGACC.

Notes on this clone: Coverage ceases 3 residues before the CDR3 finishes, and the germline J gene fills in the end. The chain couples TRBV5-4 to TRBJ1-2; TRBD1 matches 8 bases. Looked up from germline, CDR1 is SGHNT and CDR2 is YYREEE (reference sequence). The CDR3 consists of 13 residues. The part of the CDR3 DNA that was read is TGTGCCAGCAGCTCCGGACAGGGTGGGAGC. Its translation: CASSSGQGGS. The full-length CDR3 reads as CASSSGQGGSYTF.

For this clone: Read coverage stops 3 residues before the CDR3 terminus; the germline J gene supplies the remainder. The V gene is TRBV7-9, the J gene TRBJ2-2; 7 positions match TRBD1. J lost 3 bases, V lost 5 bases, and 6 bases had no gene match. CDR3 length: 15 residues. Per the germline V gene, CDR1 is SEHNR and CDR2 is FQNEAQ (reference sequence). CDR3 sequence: CASSRLDRDTGELFF. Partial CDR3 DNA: TGTGCCAGCAGCAGACTTGACAGGGACACCGGGGAG. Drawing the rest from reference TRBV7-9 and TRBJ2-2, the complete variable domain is DTGVSQNPRHKITKRGQNVTFRCDPISEHNRLYWYRQTLGQGPEFLTYFQNEAQLEKSRLLSDRFSAERPKGSFSTLEIQRTEQGDSAMYLCASSRLDRDTGELFFGEGSRLTVL.

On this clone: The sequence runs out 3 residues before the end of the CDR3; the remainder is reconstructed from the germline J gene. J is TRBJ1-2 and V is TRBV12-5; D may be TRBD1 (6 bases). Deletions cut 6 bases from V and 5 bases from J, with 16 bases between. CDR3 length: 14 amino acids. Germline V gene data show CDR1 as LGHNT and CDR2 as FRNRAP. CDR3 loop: CASGSLLGGYGYTF. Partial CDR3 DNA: TGTGCTAGTGGATCCCTCTTAGGGGGTTATGGC.

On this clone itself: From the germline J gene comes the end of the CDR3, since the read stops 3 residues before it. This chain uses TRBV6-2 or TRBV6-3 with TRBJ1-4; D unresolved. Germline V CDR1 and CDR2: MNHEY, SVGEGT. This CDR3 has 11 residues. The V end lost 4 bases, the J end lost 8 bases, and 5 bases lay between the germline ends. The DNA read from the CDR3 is TGTGCCAGCAGTTCGCAGGAAAAA. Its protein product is CASSSQEK. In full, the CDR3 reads CASSSQEKLFF.